The 19 T cell receptor beta chains in this list originate from one sample, sequenced in a study of neoadjuvant anti-PD-1 for oral cavity cancer. The table came from immunoSEQ multiplex PCR; TCRdb's copy has only in-frame clones and leaves some out. Of about 72,000 clones listed, around 83% were seen once; the top ten hold about 3.7%. Sample: PBMCs, taken before nivolumab (anti-PD-1) treatment. The receptors derive from a person aged 35-79 years with oral cavity squamous cell carcinoma.

This chain joins TRBV7-8 and TRBJ1-3; D gene ambiguous. Germline assignment: CDR1 SGHVS and CDR2 FQNEAQ. The CDR3 loop spans 13 amino acids. V lost 8 bases and J lost 0, with 8 bases in between. The CDR3 region has the DNA TGTGCCAGCCGCTCATTCTCTGGAAACACCATATATTTT. Translated, it gives CASRSFSGNTIYF.

The chain employs TRBV30 and TRBJ2-3, with 11 bases lining up with TRBD2. The germline V gene encodes CDR1 GTSNPN and CDR2 SVGIG (reference sequence). The ends lost 3 bases at V and 4 bases at J; junction bases unmatched: 12. This CDR3 contains 17 residues. For the CDR3, the DNA is TGTGCCTGGAGAGAACACGGGACTAGCGGACCCCCAGATACGCAGTATTTT. As protein: CAWREHGTSGPPDTQYF.

In regard to this clone: A read error may account for a junction end that differs from germline. This chain joins TRBV2 and TRBJ1-1, with no clear D. The CDR3 is 14 amino acids. Germline V CDR1 and CDR2: SNHLY, FYNNEI. The CDR3 nucleotides read TGTGCGAGCAGCGTTTCAGGTAGTGTCCCTGAAGCTTTCTTT. Protein: CASSVSGSVPEAFF.

V gene TRBV7-9 combines with J gene TRBJ1-1, with 7 bases identical to TRBD1. Germline CDR1 and CDR2: SEHNR and FQNEAQ (reference sequence). The CDR3 has 14 residues. V lost 4 bases and J lost 6; bases outside the gene matches: 8. The CDR3: CASSSHRGTAEAFF. CDR3 nucleotide sequence: TGTGCCAGCAGCTCGCACAGGGGTACCGCTGAAGCTTTCTTT.

The chain has TRBV2 and TRBJ1-2; 10 positions agree with TRBD1. Trimming at V came to 11 bases and at J to 3 bases, leaving 6 bases not matched to a gene. The germline V gene encodes CDR1 SNHLY and CDR2 FYNNEI. The length of the CDR3 is 13 residues. The CDR3 DNA sequence: TGTGCCGAATCTGGGACAGGGGACTATGGCTACACCTTC. As protein: CAESGTGDYGYTF.

The chain joins TRBV6-5 to TRBJ2-1, with D perhaps matching TRBD1 (5 bases). Germline assignment: CDR1 MNHEY and CDR2 SVGAGI. This CDR3 is 13 amino acids long. Trimming stripped 6 bases from V and 4 bases from J, with 10 bases between. The chain's CDR3 is CASSFTGYNEQFF. In nucleotides, the CDR3 is TGTGCCAGCAGCTTTACAGGATACAATGAGCAGTTCTTC.

The gene calls are TRBV6-5 and TRBJ1-1, with D maybe TRBD1 (5 bases). Germline-derived CDR1 and CDR2 are MNHEY and SVGAGI. CDR3 length: 16 amino acids. The V end lost 2 bases, the J end lost 0 bases, and 13 bases lay between the germline ends. This CDR3 reads CASSYQGQRMNTEAFF. The CDR3 coding sequence is TGTGCCAGCAGTTACCAAGGACAAAGGATGAACACTGAAGCTTTCTTT.

The chain joins TRBV28 to TRBJ1-2; D call uncertain. Between the trimmed V and J ends, which lost 3 bases and 4 bases, there was a span of 12 bases. This CDR3 contains 14 residues. CDR1 is MDHEN, CDR2 SYDVKM, per germline. The chain's CDR3 is CASSFTVSAYGYTF. DNA of the CDR3: TGTGCCAGCAGTTTCACCGTTTCCGCCTATGGCTACACCTTC.

This clone has only one observation. V usage is TRBV2 and J usage is TRBJ1-5; the D is unclear. V gave up 3 bases and J gave up 0 bases, with 15 bases separating them. Germline CDR1 SNHLY, CDR2 FYNNEI. The CDR3 runs 17 residues. In DNA form, the CDR3 reads TGTGCCAGCAGTGAGGAGGCGCGAGTTTATAGCAATCAGCCCCAGCATTTT. Translating it yields CASSEEARVYSNQPQHF.

This chain links TRBV30 with TRBJ2-7; no definite D call. Trimming shortened V by 2 bases and J by 3 bases, and 23 bases separated the two germline ends. The CDR3 runs to 17 residues. Germline CDR1 and CDR2: GTSNPN and SVGIG (reference sequence). CDR3 in DNA: TGTGCCTGGAGTCCCACGCTCGTCATTCTGACATTCTACGAGCAGTACTTC. This gives the protein CAWSPTLVILTFYEQYF.

This rearrangement joins TRBV4-1 to TRBJ2-4; D uncertain. Germline V gives CDR1 MGHRA, CDR2 YSYEKL. The CDR3 runs 13 residues. The V and J ends lost 1 base and 9 bases respectively, with 10 bases between them. The CDR3 reads CASSQAGLGIQYF. The CDR3 region has the DNA TGCGCCAGCAGCCAAGCCGGGTTGGGCATTCAGTACTTC.

The rearrangement joins TRBV30 to TRBJ2-5, with no clear D. Germline loops: CDR1 GTSNPN, CDR2 SVGIG (reference sequence). CDR3 length equals 11 residues. Trimming cost V 0 bases and J 5 bases, with 4 bases left between them. The CDR3 loop is CAWSVFETQYF. For the CDR3, the DNA is TGTGCCTGGAGTGTGTTCGAGACCCAGTACTTC. The full variable domain, in which reference TRBV30 and TRBJ2-5 provide the parts outside the CDR3, is SQTIHQWPATLVQPVGSPLSLECTVEGTSNPNLYWYRQAAGRGLQLLFYSVGIGQISSEVPQNLSASRPQDRQFILSSKKLLLSDSGFYLCAWSVFETQYFGPGTRLLVL.

This chain uses TRBV5-5 with TRBJ2-5, with 7 bases that match TRBD1. V was clipped by 0 bases and J by 2 bases; unmatched bases: 7. Looked up from germline, CDR1 is SGHKS and CDR2 is YYEKEE (reference sequence). There are 16 residues in the CDR3. The CDR3 DNA reads TGTGCCAGCAGCTTGGCGGCAGGGGGTTTGCAAGAGACCCAGTACTTC. Its protein is CASSLAAGGLQETQYF.

This chain joins TRBV2 and TRBJ2-6, with a possible D match to TRBD1 (6 bases). The CDR3 contains 14 residues. CDR1 SNHLY and CDR2 FYNNEI come from the germline V gene. Trimming shortened V by 6 bases and J by 0 bases, and 6 bases separated the two germline ends. In DNA, the CDR3 is TGTGCCAGCAGGACAGGCTCTGGGGCCAACGTCCTGACTTTC. Its protein product is CASRTGSGANVLTF.

The chain has TRBV2 and TRBJ1-5; 7 bases are a match to TRBD1. The trim removed 6 bases at V and 6 bases at J, leaving 20 bases unmatched. Germline-derived CDR1 and CDR2 are SNHLY and FYNNEI. The CDR3 is made up of 18 amino acids. CDR3 DNA: TGTGCCAGCAGCGAGATGCTCCTGCGGGACAGTTTCGGTCAGCCCCAGCATTTT. Translating gives CASSEMLLRDSFGQPQHF.

This sequence joins TRBV28 and TRBJ2-5, with no clear D. Germline V gene data show CDR1 as MDHEN and CDR2 as SYDVKM. The CDR3 contains 10 residues. The V end was cut by 8 bases, the J end by 7 bases, with 8 bases between. The CDR3 loop is CASSRATQYF. The CDR3 nucleotides read TGTGCCAGCTCAAGGGCGACCCAGTACTTC.

This chain uses TRBV10-3 with TRBJ1-4; D not resolved. V was pared by 6 bases and J by 5 bases, with 13 bases between. CDR1 ENHRY and CDR2 SYGVKD come from the germline V gene. CDR3 size: 14 residues. The CDR3 nucleotides are TGTGCCATCAGGGAGGGCGGGATCAATGAAAAACTGTTTTTT. This codes for CAIREGGINEKLFF.

The chain joins TRBV6-5 to TRBJ2-2, with D unclear. This CDR3 is built from 15 residues. The V and J ends lost 4 bases and 0 bases respectively, with 9 bases between them. Germline loops: CDR1 MNHEY, CDR2 SVGAGI. The CDR3 here is CASSFHNTNTGELFF. As DNA, the CDR3 is TGTGCCAGCAGTTTCCACAACACGAACACCGGGGAGCTGTTTTTT.

The chain links TRBV2 to TRBJ2-2; D not resolved. The CDR3 runs to 14 residues. Germline lookup yields CDR1 SNHLY and CDR2 FYNNEI. Trimming removed 6 bases from V and 7 bases from J, with 15 bases in between. The CDR3 loop reads CASRSRYLGGELFF. In DNA, the CDR3 is TGTGCCAGCAGGAGTCGCTACCTTGGCGGGGAGCTGTTTTTT.